The 2 T cell receptor beta chains in this list originate from one sample, sequenced in a study of cytomegalovirus exposure and HLA in healthy donors (dated by TCRdb to the late 2010s). Library preparation employed the immunoSEQ multiplex PCR assay. TCRdb's version of the immuneACCESS table is confined to in-frame rearrangements and falls short of the full clone set. An unresolved V gene accounts for under half of the shortfall where checked; the remainder is of unknown origin. The sample profile shows 30,000 to 40,000 clones; approximately 95% of them were found once. Around 3.4% of the sample comes from the top ten. Specimen: PBMCs. Source of these receptors: a man younger than 30 in good health and CMV-seronegative.

CDR3 residues: CAWRLAGGDTQYF. The CDR3 nucleotides are TGTGCCTGGAGACTAGCGGGGGGAGATACGCAGTATTTT. The V call is TRBV30, the J call TRBJ2-3; 12 bases are shared with TRBD2. This CDR3 is built from 13 residues. V was clipped by 3 bases and J by 5 bases; unmatched bases: 0. Looked up from germline, CDR1 is GTSNPN and CDR2 is SVGIG (reference sequence).

The chain recombines TRBV19 with TRBJ2-2, with TRBD2 matching 13 bases. Germline loops: CDR1 LNHDA, CDR2 SQIVND (reference sequence). The CDR3 contains 17 residues. V lost 3 bases and J lost 0; bases outside the gene matches: 1. The CDR3 region has the DNA TGTGCCAGTAGTATGGGGACTAGCGGGGCGAACACCGGGGAGCTGTTTTTT. It yields the protein CASSMGTSGANTGELFF.